This T cell receptor beta chain was sequenced during a study of blood T cells in healthy people across ages. The CDR3 runs 15 residues. Germline V gives CDR1 SEHNR, CDR2 FQNEAQ (reference sequence). The V and J ends lost 6 bases and 7 bases respectively, with 21 bases between them. Sample-barcoded 5' priming and a J-beta primer mix drove a second PCR of about 6 to 12 cycles. One entry per CDR3 protein results from TCRdb running MiXCR on the 5' RACE reads. Of about 1.8 million distinct CDR3 sequences in the sample, roughly 49% were seen once. The sequence was collected from a woman in her 40s in good health. Input material: blood. V usage is TRBV7-9 and J usage is TRBJ1-1, with D uncertain. The CDR3 coding sequence is TGTGCCAGCAGTCATAGTAAGGGCCAGACCTATGAAGCTTTCTTT. This codes for CASSHSKGQTYEAFF.